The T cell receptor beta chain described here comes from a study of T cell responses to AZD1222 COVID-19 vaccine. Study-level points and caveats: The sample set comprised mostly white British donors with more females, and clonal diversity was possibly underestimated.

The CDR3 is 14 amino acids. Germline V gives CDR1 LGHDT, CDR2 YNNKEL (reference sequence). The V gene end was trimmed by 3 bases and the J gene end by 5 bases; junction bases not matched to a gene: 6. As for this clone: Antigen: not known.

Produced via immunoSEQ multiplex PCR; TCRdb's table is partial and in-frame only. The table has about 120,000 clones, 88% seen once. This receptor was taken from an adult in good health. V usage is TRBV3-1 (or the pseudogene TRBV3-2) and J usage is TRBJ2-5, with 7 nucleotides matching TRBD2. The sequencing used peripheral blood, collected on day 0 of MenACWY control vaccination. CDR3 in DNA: TGTGCCAGCAGCCAGGGGAGGGCAGGGGAGACCCAGTACTTC. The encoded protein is CASSQGRAGETQYF.